These 27 T cell receptor beta chains originate from one sample sequenced in a study of blood T cell repertoires in COVID-19. Using immunoSEQ multiplex PCR, the repertoire was profiled, and TCRdb retains in-frame clones only, with some absent. The sample lists around 250,000 clones; approximately 89% were seen once. Sequencing was carried out using peripheral blood. These receptors were obtained from a man aged 40-50 years with active or convalescent COVID-19.

V is TRBV14 and J is TRBJ1-3; D is unresolved. The germline V and J ends were trimmed by 6 bases and 2 bases, with 5 bases remaining between them. CDR1 is SGHDN and CDR2 is FVKESK in the germline V gene. This CDR3 has 12 amino acids. CDR3 region: CASRSAGNTIYF. The CDR3 bases are TGTGCCAGCAGGTCAGCTGGAAACACCATATATTTT.

This chain uses TRBV27 with TRBJ1-4, with D perhaps TRBD1 (5 bases). The CDR3 loop spans 16 amino acids. Germline V gene lookup returns CDR1 MNHEY and CDR2 SMNVEV (reference sequence). The V end lost 4 bases, the J end lost 2 bases, and 14 bases lay between the germline ends. CDR3 loop: CASSSRAGLTNEKLFF. For the CDR3, the DNA is TGTGCCAGCAGTTCTAGGGCGGGGCTCACTAATGAAAAACTGTTTTTT.

The J gene is TRBJ1-5, the V gene TRBV19; TRBD1 matches 7 bases. The germline V gene encodes CDR1 LNHDA and CDR2 SQIVND (reference sequence). The CDR3 totals 14 residues. J was trimmed by 7 bases and V by 7 bases; bases with no gene match: 10. The CDR3 loop reads CASTPPDRPQPQHF. CDR3 sequence (DNA): TGTGCCAGTACCCCTCCGGACAGGCCCCAGCCCCAGCATTTT.

This clone was counted a single time. The CDR3 DNA follows: TGTGCCTGGAAAACAGGTACAGGGTCCACCGGGGAGCTGTTTTTT. This sequence encodes CAWKTGTGSTGELFF. The chain carries TRBV30 and TRBJ2-2, with D perhaps TRBD1 (6 bases). V lost 4 bases and J lost 4, with 16 bases in between. The CDR3 is made up of 15 amino acids. Germline CDR1 and CDR2: GTSNPN and SVGIG (reference sequence).

This rearrangement joins TRBV18 to TRBJ2-1, with 15 bases fitting TRBD2. The CDR3 has 16 residues. V gave up 0 bases and J gave up 8 bases; unmatched junction bases: 2. In germline, CDR1 is KGHSH, CDR2 LQKENI. The CDR3 here is CASSPPGLAGGDEQFF. The CDR3 nucleotides are TGTGCCAGCTCACCACCGGGACTAGCGGGGGGCGATGAGCAGTTCTTC.

A word on this clone: This is likely an artifact of a read error, given a far larger clone one base away. The chain combines TRBV6-1 with TRBJ2-2; 7 bases fit TRBD1. CDR1 is MNHNS, CDR2 SASEGT, per germline. CDR3 length: 14 amino acids. The V gene end was trimmed by 5 bases and the J gene end by 1 base; junction bases not matched to a gene: 1. This CDR3 is CASSWTGNTGELFF. The DNA for the CDR3 is TGTGCCAGCAGTTGGACAGGGAACACCGGGGAGCTGTTTTTT.

The chain is built from TRBV27 and TRBJ1-1, with 10 bases aligning to TRBD1. The germline V gene has CDR1 MNHEY and CDR2 SMNVEV (reference sequence). V gave up 6 bases and J gave up 4 bases; unmatched junction bases: 2. The CDR3 spans 13 residues. In nucleotides, the CDR3 is TGTGCCAGCAGCCGGGACAGGGGCACTGAAGCTTTCTTT. Translation: CASSRDRGTEAFF.

This clone has a single count. The CDR3, as DNA: TGTGCCAGTTCAAAGGGCGCCGGGACTAGCGGGCGAGAGACCCAGTACTTC. Translating it yields CASSKGAGTSGRETQYF. This sequence joins TRBV19 and TRBJ2-5, with TRBD2 matching 12 bases. The J segment lost 4 bases and the V segment lost 8 bases, leaving 14 bases of the junction unmatched. This CDR3 region has 17 residues. Germline V gene lookup returns CDR1 LNHDA and CDR2 SQIVND (reference sequence).

About this clone itself: The sample has other DNA sequences that encode this CDR3 too. CDR3 amino acids: CASSLSTEAFF. The CDR3 DNA sequence: TGTGCCAGCAGTCTATCTACTGAAGCTTTCTTT. The V gene is TRBV12-3 or TRBV12-4, the J gene TRBJ1-1, with unresolved D. Trimming left V 5 bases short and J 5 bases short, with 6 bases between. CDR3 length: 11 amino acids.

J is TRBJ1-5 and V is TRBV3-1 (or the pseudogene TRBV3-2), with a possible D match to TRBD1 (6 bases). In germline, CDR1 is LGHDT, CDR2 YNNKEL (reference sequence). The CDR3 has 16 residues. V was shortened by 2 bases and J by 5 bases, with 16 bases between the two germline ends. In DNA form, the CDR3 reads TGTGCCAGCAGCCAATCTCCCACAGGGTCCCATCAGCCCCAGCATTTT. It encodes CASSQSPTGSHQPQHF.

V is TRBV21-1 and J is TRBJ1-2. TRBV21-1 is a pseudogene locus. This CDR3 has 18 amino acids. This CDR3 is CASSKGGGSHDPNYGYTF. CDR3 nucleotides: TGTGCCAGCAGCAAAGGGGGGGGCAGTCACGACCCCAACTATGGCTACACCTTC.

This clone appeared once. This sequence joins TRBV5-1 and TRBJ2-3; 9 bases are shared with TRBD1. Trimming at V came to 6 bases and at J to 0 bases, leaving 2 bases not matched to a gene. This CDR3 comprises 14 residues. Germline CDR1 SGHRS, CDR2 YFSETQ. CDR3 sequence reads: CASNRGLSTDTQYF. DNA for the CDR3: TGCGCCAGCAACAGGGGGCTCAGCACAGATACGCAGTATTTT. Looking up the rest from reference TRBV5-1 and TRBJ2-3 gives the full variable domain: KAGVTQTPRYLIKTRGQQVTLSCSPISGHRSVSWYQQTPGQGLQFLFEYFSETQRNKGNFPGRFSGRQFSNSRSEMNVSTLELGDSALYLCASNRGLSTDTQYFGPGTRLTVL.

The chain links TRBV12-3 or TRBV12-4 to TRBJ1-4, with 9 bases matching TRBD1. The trim removed 4 bases at V and 8 bases at J, leaving 2 bases unmatched. There are 13 residues in the CDR3. The DNA of the CDR3 is TGTGCCAGCAGTTGGGGACAGGGAGAAAAACTGTTTTTT. Amino acid sequence: CASSWGQGEKLFF.

This chain connects TRBV6-1 to TRBJ2-3; no clear D. The ends were cut back, 2 bases at V and 11 bases at J, with 11 bases in the middle. The CDR3 length is 12 residues. Per germline, CDR1 MNHNS and CDR2 SASEGT. The CDR3 is CASSEPYLGQYF. CDR3 DNA sequence: TGTGCCAGCAGTGAACCTTATCTCGGGCAGTATTTT.

This clone was detected many times. The V call is TRBV15, the J call TRBJ1-6, with D perhaps TRBD1 (5 bases). This CDR3 contains 12 residues. The V and J ends lost 4 bases and 8 bases respectively, with 6 bases between them. CDR1 is LNHNV, CDR2 YYDKDF, per germline (reference sequence). The CDR3 DNA is TGTGCCACCAGCACACAGGATTCACCCCTCCACTTT. Translated, it gives CATSTQDSPLHF.

The V call is TRBV6-5, the J call TRBJ2-7; 11 bases line up with TRBD2. Germline V gene sequence: CDR1 MNHEY, CDR2 SVGAGI. The CDR3 runs 15 residues. Germline trimming cut 5 bases from V and 4 bases from J; bases unmatched to any gene: 7. CDR3 in amino acids: CASSPASGRLYEQYF. DNA for the CDR3: TGTGCCAGCAGTCCAGCTAGCGGGAGGTTATACGAGCAGTACTTC.

The genes are TRBV5-5 and TRBJ2-3; the match to TRBD2 covers 14 bases. The CDR3 loop spans 19 amino acids. Germline V gene sequence: CDR1 SGHKS, CDR2 YYEKEE (reference sequence). The ends lost 2 bases at V and 5 bases at J; junction bases unmatched: 13. The CDR3 bases are TGTGCCAGCAGCTTCGCCCCGTTACCGGGACTAGCGGGGGAAGATACGCAGTATTTT. Translating gives CASSFAPLPGLAGEDTQYF.

V usage is TRBV30 and J usage is TRBJ2-5, with 11 bases matching TRBD2. The junction had 12 bases not matched to a gene; V was cut back by 7 bases and J by 2 bases. The CDR3 spans 16 residues. The V gene's germline CDR1 is GTSNPN and CDR2 SVGIG (reference sequence). In DNA, the CDR3 is TGTGCCTCGTCAATGGCTAGCGGGGGGAGGCAAGAGACCCAGTACTTC. Translating gives CASSMASGGRQETQYF. The whole variable domain, filled in from reference TRBV30 and TRBJ2-5, reads SQTIHQWPATLVQPVGSPLSLECTVEGTSNPNLYWYRQAAGRGLQLLFYSVGIGQISSEVPQNLSASRPQDRQFILSSKKLLLSDSGFYLCASSMASGGRQETQYFGPGTRLLVL.

The count of this clone is one. The chain has TRBV12-3 or TRBV12-4 and TRBJ2-1; 7 positions agree with TRBD2. The CDR3 has 13 residues. Trimming removed 3 bases from V and 8 bases from J; junction bases left unmatched: 4. The CDR3 sequence is CASSFSGGDEQFF. In nucleotides, the CDR3 is TGTGCCAGCAGTTTCTCGGGAGGCGATGAGCAGTTCTTC.

This rearrangement joins TRBV5-1 to TRBJ2-1; TRBD1 is a possible D gene (6 bases). Trimming removed 7 bases from V and 3 bases from J, with 8 bases in between. The germline V gene has CDR1 SGHRS and CDR2 YFSETQ. CDR3 size: 12 residues. The CDR3 sequence: CASQDSYNEQFF. In nucleotides, the CDR3 is TGCGCCAGCCAGGACAGCTACAATGAGCAGTTCTTC.

This clone was seen more than once but under ten times. This chain links TRBV18 with TRBJ1-6, with D perhaps TRBD1 (6 bases). With 5 bases removed from V and 4 bases from J, the gap between germline ends came to 6 bases. In germline, CDR1 is KGHSH, CDR2 LQKENI. The CDR3 totals 13 residues. The CDR3 region is CASSGQYNSPLHF. The CDR3 region has the DNA TGTGCCAGCTCAGGACAGTATAATTCACCCCTCCACTTT.

V usage is TRBV7-6 and J usage is TRBJ1-6, with 9 bases that match TRBD1. CDR3 length equals 15 residues. V lost 4 bases to trimming and J lost 9 bases; unmatched junction nucleotides: 7. The V gene's germline CDR1 is SGHVS and CDR2 FNYEAQ. The CDR3: CASSSGTGTGSPLHF. CDR3 coding DNA: TGTGCCAGCAGCTCAGGGACAGGGACTGGTTCACCCCTCCACTTT.

The J gene is TRBJ1-5, the V gene TRBV9; the match to TRBD1 covers 8 bases. The CDR3 sequence is 15 residues long. From germline, CDR1 is SGDLS and CDR2 YYNGEE. Trimming took 6 bases from V and 5 from J; bases not matched to a gene: 10. The DNA of the CDR3 is TGTGCCAGCATTCAAGGACAGGGAGGTTATCAGCCCCAGCATTTT. Translation gives CASIQGQGGYQPQHF. Drawing the rest from reference TRBV9 and TRBJ1-5, the complete variable domain is DSGVTQTPKHLITATGQRVTLRCSPRSGDLSVYWYQQSLDQGLQFLIQYYNGEERAKGNILERFSAQQFPDLHSELNLSSLELGDSALYFCASIQGQGGYQPQHFGDGTRLSIL.

The gene calls are TRBV7-3 and TRBJ2-3; 8 bases agree with TRBD1. Trimming took 5 bases from V and 3 from J; bases not matched to a gene: 7. This CDR3 comprises 15 residues. Germline values: CDR1 SGHTA, CDR2 FQGTGA. CDR3 sequence (DNA): TGTGCCAGCAGCCTATCGACAGGGGAAACAGATACGCAGTATTTT. Translated: CASSLSTGETDTQYF.

This clone was observed a few times. This chain links TRBV19 with TRBJ1-4; D is possibly TRBD1 (6 bases). Germline CDR1 LNHDA, CDR2 SQIVND (reference sequence). There are 15 residues in the CDR3. Trimming cost V 7 bases and J 7 bases, with 19 bases left between them. The CDR3: CASMNQRGSGEKLFF. CDR3 nucleotide sequence: TGTGCCAGTATGAACCAAAGGGGGTCTGGTGAAAAACTGTTTTTT. The full variable domain, with the rest looked up from reference TRBV19 and TRBJ1-4, is DGGITQSPKYLFRKEGQNVTLSCEQNLNHDAMYWYRQDPGQGLRLIYYSQIVNDFQKGDIAEGYSVSREKKESFPLTVTSAQKNPTAFYLCASMNQRGSGEKLFFGSGTQLSVL.

The J gene is TRBJ1-1, the V gene TRBV3-1 (or the pseudogene TRBV3-2); 7 bases are shared with TRBD1. Germline V gene lookup returns CDR1 LGHDT and CDR2 YNNKEL (reference sequence). The CDR3 has 14 residues. The J segment lost 4 bases and the V segment lost 1 base, leaving 3 bases of the junction unmatched. CDR3 in amino acids: CASSQAQGSTEAFF. CDR3 sequence (DNA): TGTGCCAGCAGCCAAGCACAGGGGAGCACTGAAGCTTTCTTT.

The rearrangement uses TRBV28 and TRBJ1-2; D is undetermined. Per germline, CDR1 MDHEN and CDR2 SYDVKM. This CDR3 has 15 residues. V dropped 5 bases and J dropped 2 bases, with 15 bases sitting between them. Here the CDR3 DNA reads TGTGCCAGCAGTATTGGAGCCCGGGTGAACTATGGCTACACCTTC. It is translated as CASSIGARVNYGYTF.